This paragraph covers one T cell receptor (beta chain) sequence. The sample is drawn from a study of brain metastases from non-small cell lung cancer. Assay used: immunoSEQ multiplex PCR; TCRdb lists only in-frame clones, some missing. The data contain more than 14,000 clones, about 83% of them seen just once; the ten biggest clones take up 7.5% to 9.5%. CDR1 and CDR2 from the germline V gene are SGDLS and YYNGEE. Trimming removed 0 bases from V and 4 bases from J, with 16 bases in between. The CDR3 is made up of 16 amino acids. The rearrangement links TRBV9 to TRBJ1-2; D is unclear. This TCR was sampled from a donor aged 40 or over with non-small cell lung cancer. Sequencing input: primary lung tumor tissue. CDR3 in amino acids: CASSVVGPDGFYGYTF. CDR3 sequence (DNA): TGTGCCAGCAGCGTAGTTGGCCCGGACGGCTTCTATGGCTACACCTTC.